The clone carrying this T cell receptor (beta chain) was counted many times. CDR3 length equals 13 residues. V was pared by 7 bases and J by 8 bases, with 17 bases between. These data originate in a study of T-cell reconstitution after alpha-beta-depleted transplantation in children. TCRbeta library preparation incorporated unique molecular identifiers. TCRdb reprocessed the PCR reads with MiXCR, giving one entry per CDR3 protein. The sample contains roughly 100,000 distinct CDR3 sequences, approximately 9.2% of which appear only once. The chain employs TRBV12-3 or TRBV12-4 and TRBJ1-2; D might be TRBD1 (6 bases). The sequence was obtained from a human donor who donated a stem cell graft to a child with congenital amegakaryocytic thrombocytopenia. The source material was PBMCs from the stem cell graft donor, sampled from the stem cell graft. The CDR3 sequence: CASTAAGVGGYTF. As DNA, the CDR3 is TGTGCCAGCACGGCCGCAGGGGTAGGGGGCTACACCTTC.